Presented here are 2 T cell receptor beta chains from one specimen sequenced in a study of Graves' ophthalmopathy and Graves' hyperthyroidism. For repertoire sequencing, the TCR beta CDR3 regions were amplified from RNA transcripts. RT-PCR with HTBI primers came first, then second-round multiplex PCR. One entry per CDR3 protein results from TCRdb running MiXCR on the multiplex PCR reads. The table has 680,000 or so distinct CDR3 sequences, over 20% seen once. Sequencing used peripheral blood. Receptors originate from a woman between 18 and 29 years old with stable Graves' hyperthyroidism. Some clones in this sample may be carry-over from other donors' samples.

This clonotype has ten or more counts. The chain has TRBV11-2 and TRBJ2-5, with unresolved D. The ends were cut back, 2 bases at V and 5 bases at J, with 3 bases in the middle. Germline V lookup: CDR1 SGHAT, CDR2 FQNNGV. The CDR3 covers 11 residues. The CDR3 DNA follows: TGTGCCAGCAGCTTATACGAGACCCAGTACTTC. Amino acid sequence: CASSLYETQYF.

This chain connects TRBV5-1 to TRBJ2-5; D is unclear. The CDR3 loop spans 18 amino acids. V lost 2 bases and J lost 2, with 22 bases in between. Germline CDR1 reads SGHRS; CDR2 reads YFSETQ. The CDR3 region has the DNA TGCGCCAGCAGCTTACCACTTCAAAGAGAAAACCTACAAGAGACCCAGTACTTC. This translates into CASSLPLQRENLQETQYF.